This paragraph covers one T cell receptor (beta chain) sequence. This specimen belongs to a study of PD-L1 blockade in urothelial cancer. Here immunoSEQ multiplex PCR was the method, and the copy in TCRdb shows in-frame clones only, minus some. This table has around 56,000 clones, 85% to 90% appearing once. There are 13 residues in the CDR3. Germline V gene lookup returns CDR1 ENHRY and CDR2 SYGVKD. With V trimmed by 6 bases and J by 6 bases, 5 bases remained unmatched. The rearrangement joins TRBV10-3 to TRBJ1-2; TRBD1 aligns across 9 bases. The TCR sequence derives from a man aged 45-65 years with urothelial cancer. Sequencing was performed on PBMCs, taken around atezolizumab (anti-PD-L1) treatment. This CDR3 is CAIRGQGMDGYTF. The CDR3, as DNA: TGTGCCATCAGGGGACAGGGCATGGATGGCTACACCTTC.